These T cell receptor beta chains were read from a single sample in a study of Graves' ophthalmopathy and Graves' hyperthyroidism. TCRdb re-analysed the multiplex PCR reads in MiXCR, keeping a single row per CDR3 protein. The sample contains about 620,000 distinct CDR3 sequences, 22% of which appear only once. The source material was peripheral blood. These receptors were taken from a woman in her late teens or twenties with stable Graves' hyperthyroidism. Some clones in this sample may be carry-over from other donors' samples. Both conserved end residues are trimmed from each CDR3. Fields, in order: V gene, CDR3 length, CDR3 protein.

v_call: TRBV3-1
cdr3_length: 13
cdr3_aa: ASSPPRTGNTEAF

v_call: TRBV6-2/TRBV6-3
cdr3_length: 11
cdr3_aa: ASRGQPSYEQY

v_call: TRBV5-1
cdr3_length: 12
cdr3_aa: ASSGRGKNTEAF

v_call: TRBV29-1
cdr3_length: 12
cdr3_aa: SVGPLGGNTEAF

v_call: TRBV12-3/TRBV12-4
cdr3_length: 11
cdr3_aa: ASKREGEETQY

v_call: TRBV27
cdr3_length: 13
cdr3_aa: ASSSTGGRAYGYT

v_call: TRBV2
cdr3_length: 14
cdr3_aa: ASSELPQGRNQPQH

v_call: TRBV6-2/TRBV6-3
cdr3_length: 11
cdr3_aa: ASSSRQTIEAF

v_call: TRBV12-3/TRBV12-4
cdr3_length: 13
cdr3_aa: ASSSLSGDSYEQY

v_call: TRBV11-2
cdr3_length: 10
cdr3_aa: ASSLDLRELF

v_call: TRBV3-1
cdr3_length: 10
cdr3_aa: ASSLQGSPLH

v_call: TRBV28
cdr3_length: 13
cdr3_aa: ASSSGGNSGNTIY

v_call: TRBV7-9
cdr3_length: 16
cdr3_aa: ASSLEIWEVPNTGELF

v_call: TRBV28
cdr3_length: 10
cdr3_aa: ASRPGGTEAF

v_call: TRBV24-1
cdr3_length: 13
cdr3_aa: ATSVGGSGTAEQY

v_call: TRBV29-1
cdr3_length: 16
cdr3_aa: SVEVGVDHGVLVYEQY

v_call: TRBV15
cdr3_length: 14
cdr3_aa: ATSSRGGGSNQPQH

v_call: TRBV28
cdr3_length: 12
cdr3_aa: ASNPQGAGYEQY

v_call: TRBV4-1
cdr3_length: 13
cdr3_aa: ASSQDAGYTGELF

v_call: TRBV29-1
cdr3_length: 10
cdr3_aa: SVGDRIETQY

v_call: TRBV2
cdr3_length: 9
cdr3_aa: ASGGADTQY

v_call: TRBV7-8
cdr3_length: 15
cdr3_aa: ASSSYRDRGHSGELF

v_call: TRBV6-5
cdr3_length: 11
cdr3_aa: ASSYNSRETQY

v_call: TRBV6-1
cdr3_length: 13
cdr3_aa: ASSEASRGRQPQH

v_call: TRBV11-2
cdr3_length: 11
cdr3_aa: ASSRTLRMAQY

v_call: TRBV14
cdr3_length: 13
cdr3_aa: ASSQDRTGRRGYT